These 10 T cell receptor beta chains were all obtained from the same sample, sequenced in a study of OX40 agonist ivuxolimab in advanced cancers. TCRdb's copy holds only in-frame clones and misses some; the assay was immunoSEQ multiplex PCR. The sample yields roughly 79,000 clones, about 90% seen once. The material was CD4+ or CD8+ T cells sorted from blood, obtained in a trial of the OX40 agonist ivuxolimab. The receptors were gathered from an adult with an advanced solid tumor such as melanoma, head and neck, liver or kidney cancer.

J is TRBJ1-1 and V is TRBV6-1; 7 bases are shared with TRBD1. V lost 7 bases and J lost 1; bases outside the gene matches: 3. Germline V gene data show CDR1 as MNHNS and CDR2 as SASEGT. There are 13 residues in the CDR3. CDR3 protein: CASKGQTNTEAFF. The CDR3 nucleotides read TGTGCCAGCAAGGGACAGACGAACACTGAAGCTTTCTTT.

This clone was counted between two and nine times. This sequence joins TRBV7-9 and TRBJ1-1; D is uncertain. Trimming removed 1 base at V and 0 bases at J, with 6 bases between. Germline V CDR1 and CDR2: SEHNR, FQNEAQ (reference sequence). The CDR3 covers 14 residues. Written as DNA, the CDR3 is TGTGCCAGCAGCTTAGGGGGAATGAACACTGAAGCTTTCTTT. This encodes CASSLGGMNTEAFF.

This clone was seen just once. The chain combines TRBV25-1 with TRBJ2-7; 7 positions agree with TRBD1. Germline V CDR1 and CDR2: MGHDK, SYGVNS. With V trimmed by 2 bases and J by 5 bases, 6 bases remained unmatched. The CDR3 spans 14 residues. In DNA form, the CDR3 reads TGTGCCAGCAGTGAACAAGGGGGCGCGGACGAGCAGTACTTC. Protein: CASSEQGGADEQYF.

The chain recombines TRBV18 with TRBJ2-5; D is ambiguous. The J call may not be correct, given that the DNA end is closer to TRBJ2-7. The CDR3 sequence is 12 residues long. In germline, CDR1 is KGHSH, CDR2 LQKENI. CDR3: CASSPTQGEQYF. In DNA, the CDR3 is TGTGCCAGCTCACCAACGCAAGGCGAGCAGTACTTC.

This chain uses TRBV11-3 with TRBJ1-2; 9 bases line up with TRBD1. With V trimmed by 0 bases and J by 12 bases, 11 bases remained unmatched. The CDR3 extends over 15 amino acids. Germline V lookup: CDR1 SGHNT, CDR2 YENEEA. CDR3 sequence (DNA): TGTGCCAGCAGCTTAGAGGGGACAACAGGGGGCGCGAACACCTTC. This sequence encodes CASSLEGTTGGANTF.

The rearrangement joins TRBV4-3 to TRBJ2-1; D might be TRBD1 or TRBD2, each matching 5 bases. V lost 3 bases to trimming and J lost 2 bases, with 14 bases between them. The CDR3 covers 16 residues. Germline CDR1 and CDR2: LGHNA and YSLEER. In nucleotides, the CDR3 is TGCGCCAGCAGCCAGAGCGGTAGGGGTGCCTACAATGAGCAGTTCTTC. As protein: CASSQSGRGAYNEQFF.

The chain uses TRBV9 and TRBJ2-6; perhaps TRBD1 as D (5 bases). V gave up 0 bases and J gave up 0 bases, with 7 bases separating them. This CDR3 contains 16 residues. CDR1 SGDLS and CDR2 YYNGEE come from the germline V gene. The CDR3 DNA sequence: TGTGCCAGCAGCGTAGGTACAGGCTCTGGGGCCAACGTCCTGACTTTC. Protein sequence: CASSVGTGSGANVLTF. Based on the CDR3 plus reference TRBV9 and TRBJ2-6, the full variable domain is DSGVTQTPKHLITATGQRVTLRCSPRSGDLSVYWYQQSLDQGLQFLIQYYNGEERAKGNILERFSAQQFPDLHSELNLSSLELGDSALYFCASSVGTGSGANVLTFGAGSRLTVL.

V is TRBV4-2 and J is TRBJ1-4; unclear D gene. Trimming stripped 0 bases from V and 8 bases from J, with 7 bases between. Germline assignment: CDR1 LGHNA and CDR2 YNFKEQ. This CDR3 is built from 13 residues. The DNA of the CDR3 is TGTGCCAGCAGCCAAGATTCGTGGGAAAAACTGTTTTTT. This encodes CASSQDSWEKLFF.

The chain has TRBV19 and TRBJ1-5, with 8 bases lining up with TRBD1. V was clipped by 5 bases and J by 2 bases; unmatched bases: 2. Germline CDR1 is LNHDA and CDR2 is SQIVND (reference sequence). The CDR3 runs 14 residues. CDR3 sequence reads: CASSPTGGNQPQHF. The DNA for the CDR3 is TGTGCCAGTAGTCCGACAGGGGGCAATCAGCCCCAGCATTTT.

The chain combines TRBV19 with TRBJ2-3; 11 bases agree with TRBD2. CDR3 length equals 16 residues. In germline, CDR1 is LNHDA, CDR2 SQIVND (reference sequence). With 3 bases clipped from V and 6 bases from J, the junction kept 8 bases outside the gene matches. CDR3 protein: CASSIGLAGGRDTQYF. The CDR3 nucleotides are TGTGCCAGTAGTATTGGGCTAGCGGGAGGTAGGGATACGCAGTATTTT.